The T cell receptor (beta chain) under discussion was sequenced for a study of Tregs in tolerant kidney transplant recipients. Study conclusions and caveats: Biological reproducibility was not directly addressed, but technical replication error appeared minimal. Some patients' samples used different primers over time, so nucleotide sequences weren't comparable. Donor-specific Treg expansion exceeded global Treg expansion in tolerant patients, suggesting antigen drive.

Concerning this clone itself: The target antigen is unknown.

The nonmyeloablative bone marrow transplants came from related graft donors, with transient mixed chimerism. CD4+CD25+CD127- Tregs, CD4+CD25- non-Tregs, CD4 and CD8 cells were sorted. Clones were read by immunoSEQ multiplex PCR, and TCRdb kept only the in-frame ones, dropping some. Of 20,000 to 25,000 clones in the sample, roughly 80% are singletons; the top ten hold about a quarter. In germline, CDR1 is SGDLS, CDR2 YYNGEE. The trim removed 4 bases at V and 2 bases at J, leaving 10 bases unmatched. The length of the CDR3 is 16 residues. The chain employs TRBV9 and TRBJ2-7; 9 bases match TRBD1. This material consisted of CD8+ T cells from blood (PBMCs), taken 6 months after the transplant. The clonotype comes from a human patient who received a combined kidney and bone marrow transplant. Some T cells may be transferred from the graft donor. DNA of the CDR3: TGTGCCAGCAGCATCAAGACAGGGGGTTTCACCTACGAGCAGTACTTC. It codes for CASSIKTGGFTYEQYF.